Presented here are 27 T cell receptor beta chains from one specimen sequenced in a study of cytomegalovirus exposure and HLA in healthy donors. PCR primers comprised 60 Vbeta and 13 Jbeta primers. Clones were sequenced by immunoSEQ multiplex PCR, and TCRdb holds only the in-frame ones, with some missing. The sample holds some 110,000 clones, 65% to 75% seen once. Sequenced: PBMCs. These receptors were obtained from a woman in her 50s in good health and CMV-seropositive.

This clone was seen once. J is TRBJ1-5 and V is TRBV19, with D tentatively TRBD1 (5 bases). This CDR3 contains 16 residues. The germline V gene has CDR1 LNHDA and CDR2 SQIVND (reference sequence). V lost 6 bases, J lost 3 bases, and 18 bases lay in between. CDR3 sequence: CASSVPGGGSNQPQHF. Here the CDR3 DNA reads TGTGCCAGTAGCGTACCTGGGGGAGGGTCCAATCAGCCCCAGCATTTT. Complete variable domain (other parts from reference TRBV19 and TRBJ1-5): DGGITQSPKYLFRKEGQNVTLSCEQNLNHDAMYWYRQDPGQGLRLIYYSQIVNDFQKGDIAEGYSVSREKKESFPLTVTSAQKNPTAFYLCASSVPGGGSNQPQHFGDGTRLSIL.

The chain has TRBV4-1 and TRBJ1-2; 8 bases line up with TRBD1. The CDR3 consists of 14 residues. With V trimmed by 4 bases and J by 8 bases, 9 bases remained unmatched. Germline CDR1 and CDR2: MGHRA and YSYEKL. In DNA form, the CDR3 reads TGCGCCAGCAGCCGGTTACAGGGGGACGAGGGCTACACCTTC. The encoded protein is CASSRLQGDEGYTF.

The chain has TRBV10-3 and TRBJ2-2, with TRBD2 matching over 12 bases. The CDR3 is made up of 18 amino acids. Germline-derived CDR1 and CDR2 are ENHRY and SYGVKD. J lost 6 bases, V lost 0 bases, and 8 bases had no gene match. The CDR3, as DNA: TGTGCCATCAGTGAGTCGGCTAGCGGGAGGGCCTTGGCCGGGGAGCTGTTTTTT. Translated, it gives CAISESASGRALAGELFF.

This chain joins TRBV2 and TRBJ1-4; 8 bases are shared with TRBD1. J lost 7 bases, V lost 5 bases, and 6 bases had no gene match. The CDR3 is 14 residues long. Germline V gene lookup returns CDR1 SNHLY and CDR2 FYNNEI. CDR3 loop: CASSPTGAGEKLFF. Written as DNA, the CDR3 is TGTGCCAGCAGTCCGACAGGGGCGGGTGAAAAACTGTTTTTT.

The V gene is TRBV10-1, the J gene TRBJ1-1; no firm D call. The germline V gene encodes CDR1 WNHNN and CDR2 SYGVQD (reference sequence). CDR3 length equals 13 residues. Trimming shortened V by 2 bases and J by 1 base, and 5 bases separated the two germline ends. The CDR3, as DNA: TGCGCCAGCAGTGAGAAGCGGAACACTGAAGCTTTCTTT. Translated: CASSEKRNTEAFF.

This clone was picked up one time. This rearrangement joins TRBV7-2 to TRBJ2-7; 10 bases are shared with TRBD2. This CDR3 comprises 17 residues. The germline CDR1 and CDR2 sequences are SGHTA and FQGNSA. V dropped 1 base and J dropped 4; count of bases not matched to a gene: 10. CDR3 in DNA: TGTGCCAGCAGCTTAGTCTTAATACAGGGACTAGCGTACGAGCAGTACTTC. Its protein product is CASSLVLIQGLAYEQYF.

The V call is TRBV4-3, the J call TRBJ1-2; 8 positions match TRBD1. CDR1 is LGHNA, CDR2 YSLEER, per germline. This CDR3 has 15 residues. Trimming removed 0 bases from V and 7 bases from J; junction bases left unmatched: 7. The CDR3 region is CASSQDFGGTGGYTF. The CDR3 bases are TGCGCCAGCAGCCAAGATTTTGGGGGGACAGGTGGCTACACCTTC.

This clone was seen just once. The V gene is TRBV4-1, the J gene TRBJ1-5; maybe TRBD1 (6 bases). Germline V gives CDR1 MGHRA, CDR2 YSYEKL. CDR3 length: 15 residues. V lost 0 bases, J lost 7 bases, and 13 bases lay in between. The CDR3 DNA sequence: TGCGCCAGCAGCCAAGATGCAGGGGTCGGGCAGCCCCAGCATTTT. Protein: CASSQDAGVGQPQHF.

The chain is built from TRBV30 and TRBJ2-1; 7 bases are a match to TRBD2. V shed 1 base, J shed 6 bases, and the junction held 9 bases outside the gene matches. CDR1 is GTSNPN, CDR2 SVGIG, per germline (reference sequence). CDR3 length equals 15 residues. Here the CDR3 DNA reads TGTGCCTGGAGTGGATTGACTAGCTGGGCCAATGAGCAGTTCTTC. It specifies CAWSGLTSWANEQFF.

This clone was seen only a few times. The V and J genes are TRBV4-2 and TRBJ2-3; TRBD2 aligns across 9 bases. This CDR3 is 16 amino acids long. Trimming cost V 0 bases and J 5 bases; bases outside gene matches: 6. Germline CDR1 and CDR2: LGHNA and YNFKEQ. This CDR3 reads CASSQDRVAGVDTQYF. The CDR3 region has the DNA TGTGCCAGCAGCCAAGATCGGGTAGCGGGAGTAGATACGCAGTATTTT.

This chain links TRBV5-4 with TRBJ2-2; 12 bases agree with TRBD2. The ends lost 3 bases at V and 4 bases at J; junction bases unmatched: 7. The CDR3 totals 17 residues. The germline CDR1 and CDR2 sequences are SGHNT and YYREEE (reference sequence). CDR3 residues: CASSWGLAGSSTGELFF. CDR3 nucleotides: TGTGCCAGCAGCTGGGGACTAGCGGGCTCAAGCACCGGGGAGCTGTTTTTT.

This clone has just a few counts. The chain joins TRBV29-1 to TRBJ1-4, with a possible D match to TRBD1 (5 bases). CDR1 and CDR2 (germline): SQVTM, ANQGSEA. V lost 4 bases, J lost 3 bases, and 9 bases lay in between. The CDR3 has 13 residues. This chain's CDR3 is CSVGQIPNEKLFF. The DNA of the CDR3 is TGCAGCGTTGGACAGATCCCTAATGAAAAACTGTTTTTT.

The genes are TRBV30 and TRBJ1-1, with TRBD1 as a possible D gene (6 bases). From germline, CDR1 is GTSNPN and CDR2 SVGIG (reference sequence). Trimming removed 0 bases at V and 0 bases at J, with 8 bases between. The CDR3 is 14 residues long. The CDR3 loop is CAWSVQGVNTEAFF. CDR3 DNA: TGTGCCTGGAGTGTACAGGGCGTGAACACTGAAGCTTTCTTT.

This clone came up a few times. CDR3 bases: TGTGCCATCAGAGAGAGGGACAGGGGGCCCGGGGAGCTGTTTTTT. Its protein is CAIRERDRGPGELFF. V is TRBV10-3 and J is TRBJ2-2; 12 bases line up with TRBD1. CDR3 size: 15 residues. CDR1 ENHRY and CDR2 SYGVKD come from the germline V gene. V was clipped by 6 bases and J by 6 bases; unmatched bases: 5.

The chain is built from TRBV30 and TRBJ2-1; 7 bases align to TRBD2. Germline lookup yields CDR1 GTSNPN and CDR2 SVGIG (reference sequence). With 3 bases clipped from V and 0 bases from J, the junction kept 11 bases outside the gene matches. This CDR3 comprises 17 residues. CDR3 in DNA: TGTGCCTGGAGGGACTGGGGGGGACCAAACTCCTACAATGAGCAGTTCTTC. It yields the protein CAWRDWGGPNSYNEQFF.

The rearrangement uses TRBV7-2 and TRBJ2-7; TRBD1 aligns across 8 bases. The V segment lost 7 bases and the J segment 0 bases; nucleotides outside the gene matches: 8. Germline CDR1 reads SGHTA; CDR2 reads FQGNSA. This CDR3 has 15 residues. The CDR3 nucleotides are TGTGCCAGCAAGTTACAGGGGGTGAGCTCCTACGAGCAGTACTTC. Amino acids: CASKLQGVSSYEQYF. Full variable domain (rest looked up from reference TRBV7-2 and TRBJ2-7): GAGVSQSPSNKVTEKGKDVELRCDPISGHTALYWYRQSLGQGLEFLIYFQGNSAPDKSGLPSDRFSAERTGGSVSTLTIQRTQQEDSAVYLCASKLQGVSSYEQYFGPGTRLTVT.

The CDR3 region is CSVRRGQGEEKLFF. CDR3 sequence (DNA): TGCAGCGTCAGACGAGGACAGGGTGAAGAAAAACTGTTTTTT. The chain employs TRBV29-1 and TRBJ1-4, with 8 bases identical to TRBD1. The CDR3 length is 14 residues. Germline values: CDR1 SQVTM, CDR2 ANQGSEA. The J segment lost 8 bases and the V segment lost 6 bases, leaving 11 bases of the junction unmatched.

This clone came up a few times. This chain links TRBV7-9 with TRBJ1-3; D unclear. The CDR3 has 12 residues. V was shortened by 5 bases and J by 4 bases, with 6 bases between the two germline ends. The germline gives CDR1 SEHNR, CDR2 FQNEAQ (reference sequence). The CDR3 loop is CASSLQGNTIYF. As DNA, the CDR3 is TGTGCCAGCAGCCTACAGGGAAACACCATATATTTT.

V and J are TRBV5-1 and TRBJ2-2; D perhaps matches TRBD2 (7 bases). V was cut by 0 bases and J by 4 bases, with 13 bases left in between. Germline V gene sequence: CDR1 SGHRS, CDR2 YFSETQ. The CDR3 sequence is 16 residues long. The CDR3: CASSLVPGGSTGELFF. The CDR3 DNA follows: TGCGCCAGCAGCTTGGTTCCGGGGGGCAGCACCGGGGAGCTGTTTTTT.

This clone was recorded only once. The chain employs TRBV7-9 and TRBJ2-7, with D perhaps matching TRBD1 (6 bases). The CDR3 loop spans 14 amino acids. The germline gives CDR1 SEHNR, CDR2 FQNEAQ (reference sequence). Trimming stripped 1 base from V and 5 bases from J, with 12 bases between. CDR3 DNA sequence: TGTGCCAGCAGCTTAGGGCAGGGGTCGAACGAGCAGTACTTC. As protein: CASSLGQGSNEQYF.

V is TRBV6-5 and J is TRBJ2-5; TRBD2 matches at 8 bases. Germline assignment: CDR1 MNHEY and CDR2 SVGAGI. This CDR3 comprises 16 residues. With V trimmed by 0 bases and J by 5 bases, 8 bases remained unmatched. The CDR3: CASSYSGAGDRETQYF. CDR3 nucleotide sequence: TGTGCCAGCAGTTACTCAGGAGCGGGAGACCGGGAGACCCAGTACTTC.

This clone was counted a few times. This chain links TRBV27 with TRBJ1-1, with TRBD1 matching over 9 bases. Unmatched junction bases numbered 5, after V lost 3 bases and J lost 6 bases. This CDR3 is built from 14 residues. Per the germline V gene, CDR1 is MNHEY and CDR2 is SMNVEV (reference sequence). The CDR3 bases are TGTGCCAGCAGTTTTTCCCGACAGGGGGCTGAAGCTTTCTTT. Translation gives CASSFSRQGAEAFF.

V gene TRBV28 combines with J gene TRBJ2-1; 12 nucleotides line up with TRBD2. The CDR3 is made up of 15 amino acids. The J segment lost 8 bases and the V segment lost 4 bases, leaving 6 bases of the junction unmatched. Germline CDR1 reads MDHEN; CDR2 reads SYDVKM. The CDR3 loop is CASSSPSGGGHEQFF. DNA of the CDR3: TGTGCCAGCAGTTCCCCTAGCGGGGGGGGGCATGAGCAGTTCTTC.

There are a few counts of this clone. The chain recombines TRBV28 with TRBJ2-1; D gene uncertain. Germline V CDR1 and CDR2: MDHEN, SYDVKM. This CDR3 has 11 residues. V lost 5 bases and J 8 bases, leaving 7 bases between the germline ends. CDR3 sequence: CASSPLDEQFF. For the CDR3, the DNA is TGTGCCAGCAGTCCCCTCGATGAGCAGTTCTTC.

Concerning this clone: The final CDR3 position lacks the conserved phenylalanine or tryptophan, pointing to a likely read error. The V and J genes are TRBV7-9 and TRBJ1-2, with no clear D. This CDR3 contains 12 residues. Germline V lookup: CDR1 SEHNR, CDR2 FQNEAQ (reference sequence). Trimming took 5 bases from V and 6 from J, leaving 10 bases between them. The CDR3, as DNA: TGTGCCAGCAGCCCCGACGGGAATGGCTACACCGTC. Residues: CASSPDGNGYTV.

The chain links TRBV28 to TRBJ1-2; TRBD1 is a possible D gene (6 bases). Germline CDR1 MDHEN, CDR2 SYDVKM. Trimming cost V 2 bases and J 8 bases, with 9 bases left between them. The CDR3 contains 12 residues. CDR3 bases: TGTGCCAGCAGTTTAAAGGGGGGGGGCTACACCTTC. Residues: CASSLKGGGYTF.

The chain carries TRBV4-3 and TRBJ2-2; TRBD1 aligns across 10 bases. The CDR3 is made up of 17 amino acids. The ends lost 2 bases at V and 1 base at J; junction bases unmatched: 4. Per the germline V gene, CDR1 is LGHNA and CDR2 is YSLEER. The CDR3 sequence is CASSQLGQGWNTGELFF. The CDR3 bases are TGCGCCAGCAGCCAATTGGGACAGGGGTGGAACACCGGGGAGCTGTTTTTT.